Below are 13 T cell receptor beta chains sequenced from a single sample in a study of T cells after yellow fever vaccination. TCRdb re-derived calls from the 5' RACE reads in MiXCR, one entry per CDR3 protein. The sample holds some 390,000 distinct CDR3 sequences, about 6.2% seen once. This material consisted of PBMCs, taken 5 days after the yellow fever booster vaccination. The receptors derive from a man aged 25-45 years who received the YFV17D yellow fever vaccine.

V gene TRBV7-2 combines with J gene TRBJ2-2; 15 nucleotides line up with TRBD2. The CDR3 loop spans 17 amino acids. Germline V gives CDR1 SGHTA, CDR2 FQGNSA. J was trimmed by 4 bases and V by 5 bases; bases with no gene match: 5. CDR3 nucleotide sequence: TGTGCCAGCAGCCCCGGACTAGCGGGAGGGATCACCGGGGAGCTGTTTTTT. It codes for CASSPGLAGGITGELFF.

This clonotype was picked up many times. CDR3 coding DNA: TGCAGTGCCTCGGGGGGAGATACGCAGTATTTT. Its translation is CSASGGDTQYF. This chain connects TRBV20-1 to TRBJ2-3, with 7 bases identical to TRBD2. The CDR3 spans 11 residues. The germline V gene has CDR1 DFQATT and CDR2 SNEGSKA (reference sequence). V was pared by 6 bases and J by 5 bases, with 2 bases of the junction left unmatched.

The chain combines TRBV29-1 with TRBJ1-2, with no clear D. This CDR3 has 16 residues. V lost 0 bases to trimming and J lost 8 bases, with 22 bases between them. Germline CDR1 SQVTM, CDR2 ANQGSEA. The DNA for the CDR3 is TGCAGCGTTGAAGAAAGCATGCTCGTTGGGCCTGGAGGCTACACCTTC. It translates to CSVEESMLVGPGGYTF.

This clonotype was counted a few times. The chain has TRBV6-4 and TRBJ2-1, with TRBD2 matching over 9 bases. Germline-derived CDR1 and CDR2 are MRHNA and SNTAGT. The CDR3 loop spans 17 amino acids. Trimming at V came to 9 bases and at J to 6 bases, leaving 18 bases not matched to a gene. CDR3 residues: CASPGTSITTEINEQFF. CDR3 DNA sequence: TGTGCCAGTCCCGGGACTAGCATAACGACCGAAATCAATGAGCAGTTCTTC.

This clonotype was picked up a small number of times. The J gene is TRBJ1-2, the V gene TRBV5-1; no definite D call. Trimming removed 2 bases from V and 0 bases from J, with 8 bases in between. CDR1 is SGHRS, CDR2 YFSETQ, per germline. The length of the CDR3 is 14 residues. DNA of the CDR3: TGCGCCAGCAGCTTACGTCAGACTAACTATGGCTACACCTTC. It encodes CASSLRQTNYGYTF.

In DNA, the CDR3 is TGTGCCAGCAGCCCCCGGGACGGGGGTATCTACGAGCAGTACTTC. Its translation: CASSPRDGGIYEQYF. V and J are TRBV7-2 and TRBJ2-7, with D possibly being TRBD2 (6 bases). In germline, CDR1 is SGHTA, CDR2 FQGNSA. The CDR3 length is 15 residues. V was pared by 5 bases and J by 3 bases, with 17 bases between.

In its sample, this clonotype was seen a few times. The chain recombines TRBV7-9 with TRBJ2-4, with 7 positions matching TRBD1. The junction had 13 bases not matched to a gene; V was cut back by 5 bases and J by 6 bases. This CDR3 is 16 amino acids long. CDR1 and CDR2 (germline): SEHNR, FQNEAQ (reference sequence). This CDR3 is CASSLPPGTEGNIQYF. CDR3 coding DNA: TGTGCCAGCAGCCTTCCTCCTGGGACAGAGGGAAACATTCAGTACTTC.

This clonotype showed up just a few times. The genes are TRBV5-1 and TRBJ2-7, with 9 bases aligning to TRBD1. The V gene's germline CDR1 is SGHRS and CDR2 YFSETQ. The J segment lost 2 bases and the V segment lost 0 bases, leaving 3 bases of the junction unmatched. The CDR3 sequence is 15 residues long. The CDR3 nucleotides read TGCGCCAGCAGCTTGGAAGGGACAGGGACCTACGAGCAGTACTTC. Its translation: CASSLEGTGTYEQYF.

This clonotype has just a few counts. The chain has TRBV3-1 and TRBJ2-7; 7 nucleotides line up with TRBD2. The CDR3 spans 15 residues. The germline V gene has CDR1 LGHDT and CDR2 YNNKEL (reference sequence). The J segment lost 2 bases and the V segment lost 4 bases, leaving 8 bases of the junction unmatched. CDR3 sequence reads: CASSPSGGTAYEQYF. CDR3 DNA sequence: TGTGCCAGCAGCCCATCCGGGGGGACGGCCTACGAGCAGTACTTC.

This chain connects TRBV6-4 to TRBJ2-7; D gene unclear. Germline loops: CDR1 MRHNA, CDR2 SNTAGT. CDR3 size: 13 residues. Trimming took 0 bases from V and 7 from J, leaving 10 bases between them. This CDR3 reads CASSDSINGEQYF. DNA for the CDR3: TGTGCCAGCAGTGACTCGATAAATGGTGAGCAGTACTTC.

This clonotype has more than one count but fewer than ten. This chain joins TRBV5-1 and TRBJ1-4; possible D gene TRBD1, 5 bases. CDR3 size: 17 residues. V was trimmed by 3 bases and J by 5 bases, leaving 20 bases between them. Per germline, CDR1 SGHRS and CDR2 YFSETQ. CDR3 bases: TGCGCCAGCAGCTCCGGGGCTTTACCTTCGTGGAATGAAAAACTGTTTTTT. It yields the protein CASSSGALPSWNEKLFF.

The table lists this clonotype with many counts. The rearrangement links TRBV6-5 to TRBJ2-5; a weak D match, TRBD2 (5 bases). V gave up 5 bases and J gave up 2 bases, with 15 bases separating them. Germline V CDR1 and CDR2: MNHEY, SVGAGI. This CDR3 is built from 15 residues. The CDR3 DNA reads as TGTGCCAGCAGTCACCACCCAGCGGATCAAGAGACCCAGTACTTC. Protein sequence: CASSHHPADQETQYF.

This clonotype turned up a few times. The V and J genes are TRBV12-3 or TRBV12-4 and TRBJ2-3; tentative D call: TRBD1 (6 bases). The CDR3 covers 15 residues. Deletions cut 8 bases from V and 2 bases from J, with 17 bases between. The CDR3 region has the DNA TGTGCCAGCTACCTGAGAGGGGGTAACACAGATACGCAGTATTTT. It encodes CASYLRGGNTDTQYF.